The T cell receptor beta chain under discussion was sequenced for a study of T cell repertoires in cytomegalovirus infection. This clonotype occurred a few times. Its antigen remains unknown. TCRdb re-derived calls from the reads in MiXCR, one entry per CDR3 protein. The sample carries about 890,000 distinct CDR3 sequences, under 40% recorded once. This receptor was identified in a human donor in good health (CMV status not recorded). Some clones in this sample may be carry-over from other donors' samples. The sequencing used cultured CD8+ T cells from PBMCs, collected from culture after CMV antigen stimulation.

CDR3 in amino acids: CASSLGRALEQFF. CDR3 DNA: TGTGCCAGCAGCTTGGGCAGGGCTCTTGAGCAGTTCTTC. The V gene is TRBV7-2, the J gene TRBJ2-1; D is perhaps TRBD1 (5 bases). Trimming removed 3 bases from V and 9 bases from J, with 12 bases in between. The CDR3 runs to 13 residues. Germline V lookup: CDR1 SGHTA, CDR2 FQGNSA.